This entry features one T cell receptor beta chain sequence. The antigen is undetermined. The record originates from a study of blood T cells in healthy people across ages. General study results and limits: It was not possible, with unsorted PBMCs, to conclusively compare naive and antigen-experienced cells. A strong correlation between TCR beta diversity and naive T cell percentage was seen.

A sample-barcoded 5' primer and a J-beta primer mix were used in a second PCR of roughly 7 to 11 cycles. Researchers report that each sample yielded at least 2.5 million CDR3-containing paired-end reads. TCRdb independently ran MiXCR on the 5' RACE reads; one entry per CDR3 protein. The data show some 1.6 million distinct CDR3 sequences, about 35% seen once. This receptor was taken from a woman aged 25 to 39 in good health. The sequencing sample was made of blood.

The CDR3: CSARDSGGRGTQYF. The CDR3, as DNA: TGCAGTGCTAGAGATTCTGGCGGGCGAGGGACCCAGTACTTC. The rearrangement links TRBV20-1 to TRBJ2-5, with D possibly TRBD2 on 5 matching bases. V shed 0 bases and J shed 7 bases, with 15 bases lying between them. The germline V gene has CDR1 DFQATT and CDR2 SNEGSKA (reference sequence). The CDR3 is 14 amino acids.